Listed here are 23 T cell receptor beta chains from one sample, sequenced in a study of T cells in Graves' hyperthyroidism and ophthalmopathy. Using RNA transcripts as the source, TCR beta CDR3 regions were amplified. The HTBI primer set served for first-round RT-PCR of the TCR CDR3. In TCRdb, the multiplex PCR reads were re-called with MiXCR into one record per CDR3 protein. Here the sample spans roughly 500,000 distinct CDR3 sequences, more than 11% being singletons. The sample comprised blood. These receptors were collected from a woman in her 30s with Graves' hyperthyroidism that later progressed to Graves' ophthalmopathy.

The table lists this clonotype with many counts. This chain connects TRBV7-6 to TRBJ2-3; D gene ambiguous. Germline V gene sequence: CDR1 SGHVS, CDR2 FNYEAQ. Trimming pared 6 bases from V and 1 base from J, leaving 8 bases between. CDR3 length: 13 amino acids. CDR3 bases: TGTGCCAGCAGTGGAGCCGGCACAGATACGCAGTATTTT. Its protein product is CASSGAGTDTQYF.

The rearrangement uses TRBV15 and TRBJ2-1; 9 nucleotides match TRBD2. CDR1 is LNHNV, CDR2 YYDKDF, per germline (reference sequence). The V gene end was trimmed by 8 bases and the J gene end by 4 bases; junction bases not matched to a gene: 12. The CDR3 spans 16 residues. CDR3 DNA: TGTGCCACCCTCGGGCGGGAGGGCCCCCCGTACAATGAGCAGTTCTTC. It specifies CATLGREGPPYNEQFF.

This clonotype has a handful of counts. J is TRBJ1-3 and V is TRBV18; D gene uncertain. Per the germline V gene, CDR1 is KGHSH and CDR2 is LQKENI. The V and J ends lost 2 bases and 0 bases respectively, with 8 bases between them. The CDR3 is 15 amino acids. CDR3 DNA sequence: TGTGCCAGCTCACCAGCGGTGTACTCTGGAAACACCATATATTTT. Translated: CASSPAVYSGNTIYF.

In its sample, this clonotype was seen many times. The chain is built from TRBV7-2 and TRBJ2-7; 10 bases map to TRBD2. Trimming cost V 4 bases and J 3 bases; bases outside gene matches: 3. Germline V gene sequence: CDR1 SGHTA, CDR2 FQGNSA. The CDR3 totals 14 residues. CDR3 bases: TGTGCCAGCAGCTCCCGGACTAGCGGCTACGAGCAGTACTTC. Translation gives CASSSRTSGYEQYF.

The V call is TRBV5-1, the J call TRBJ2-7; 8 bases map to TRBD1. V dropped 4 bases and J dropped 0; count of bases not matched to a gene: 9. The CDR3 has 16 amino acids. The V gene's germline CDR1 is SGHRS and CDR2 YFSETQ. DNA for the CDR3: TGCGCCAGCAGCACAGGACAGGGCGGGCACTCCTACGAGCAGTACTTC. This encodes CASSTGQGGHSYEQYF.

The table lists this clonotype with a few counts. V usage is TRBV9 and J usage is TRBJ2-1; D is perhaps TRBD2 (5 bases). V lost 4 bases and J lost 6, with 14 bases in between. CDR1 and CDR2 (germline): SGDLS, YYNGEE. CDR3 length: 14 amino acids. As DNA, the CDR3 is TGTGCCAGCAGCCCGACCGGGGATTCCAATGAGCAGTTCTTC. Its translation is CASSPTGDSNEQFF.

The table lists this clonotype with many counts. The gene calls are TRBV7-8 and TRBJ2-1, with D possibly TRBD1 on 5 matching bases. The V gene's germline CDR1 is SGHVS and CDR2 FQNEAQ. CDR3 length: 16 residues. With 10 bases removed from V and 3 bases from J, the gap between germline ends came to 22 bases. CDR3 amino acids: CATFPLGGARYNEQFF. DNA for the CDR3: TGTGCCACCTTTCCCCTGGGTGGGGCTCGCTACAATGAGCAGTTCTTC.

There are many counts of this clonotype. This chain joins TRBV5-5 and TRBJ2-3, with unresolved D. Germline-derived CDR1 and CDR2 are SGHKS and YYEKEE (reference sequence). The CDR3 is 13 amino acids. V was cut by 3 bases and J by 4 bases, with 9 bases left in between. This chain's CDR3 is CASSSPVADTQYF. In nucleotides, the CDR3 is TGTGCCAGCAGCTCTCCTGTGGCAGATACGCAGTATTTT.

In its sample, this clonotype was seen a few times. A read error may be the cause here, since a much bigger clone is one base away. This chain links TRBV30 with TRBJ1-4; D is ambiguous. Germline V lookup: CDR1 GTSNPN, CDR2 SVGIG (reference sequence). This CDR3 has 11 amino acids. DNA for the CDR3: TGTACCTGGACTATGAATGAAAAACTGTTTTTT. Amino acids: CTWTMNEKLFF.

This rearrangement joins TRBV15 to TRBJ1-2; D is undetermined. Trimming shortened V by 2 bases and J by 4 bases, and 5 bases separated the two germline ends. The germline CDR1 and CDR2 sequences are LNHNV and YYDKDF (reference sequence). The CDR3 is made up of 12 amino acids. The CDR3 loop reads CATSRSGYGYTF. CDR3 DNA sequence: TGTGCCACCAGCAGATCTGGCTATGGCTACACCTTC.

This clonotype was seen only once. Given a much more abundant clone one base away, this may be a read error. Because the CDR3 is missing its conserved closing phenylalanine or tryptophan, this is likely a read error. The chain is built from TRBV6-1 and TRBJ2-7; 8 bases are shared with TRBD2. Germline CDR1 is MNHNS and CDR2 is SASEGT. This CDR3 has 15 amino acids. The CDR3 DNA reads TGTGCCATCAGTGAGCTCACTAGCGGTACCTACGAGCAGTACCTC. Its protein is CAISELTSGTYEQYL.

At least ten counts were recorded for this clonotype. This sequence joins TRBV3-1 and TRBJ1-2, with D perhaps TRBD1 (5 bases). Germline CDR1 LGHDT, CDR2 YNNKEL (reference sequence). This CDR3 comprises 13 residues. Between the trimmed V and J ends, which lost 0 bases and 7 bases, there was a span of 9 bases. The CDR3 here is CASSQDSGSGYTF. The CDR3 bases are TGTGCCAGCAGCCAAGATTCAGGGTCTGGCTACACCTTC.

The DNA for the CDR3 is TGTGCCAGCATTAAGGAGGTAGCGGGCTCAAAGTACTTC. As protein: CASIKEVAGSKYF. This chain links TRBV3-1 with TRBJ2-5; 7 bases match TRBD2. The CDR3 is 13 amino acids. Looked up from germline, CDR1 is LGHDT and CDR2 is YNNKEL (reference sequence). After removal of 7 bases from V and 12 bases from J, the junction contained 14 bases not matched to a gene.

The V and J genes are TRBV7-2 and TRBJ2-3; 13 bases align to TRBD2. The V gene's germline CDR1 is SGHTA and CDR2 FQGNSA. This CDR3 contains 17 residues. V shed 0 bases, J shed 6 bases, and the junction held 6 bases outside the gene matches. CDR3 bases: TGTGCCAGCAGCTTAGCTGGACTAGCGGGAGCCCCGGATACGCAGTATTTT. Encoded protein: CASSLAGLAGAPDTQYF.

The chain joins TRBV7-9 to TRBJ2-7; unclear D gene. Trimming took 5 bases from V and 0 from J, leaving 11 bases between them. There are 14 residues in the CDR3. Per the germline V gene, CDR1 is SEHNR and CDR2 is FQNEAQ (reference sequence). The DNA of the CDR3 is TGTGCCAGCAGCCCCATGGGTGTCTCCTACGAGCAGTACTTC. Translation gives CASSPMGVSYEQYF.

The sample holds many counts of this clonotype. This chain joins TRBV11-2 and TRBJ2-3; 8 positions match TRBD2. CDR3 size: 16 residues. V lost 7 bases to trimming and J lost 5 bases; unmatched junction nucleotides: 14. Per the germline V gene, CDR1 is SGHAT and CDR2 is FQNNGV. CDR3 DNA: TGTGCCAGCACCTCTTCGTGGAAAGCGGGAGAAGATACGCAGTATTTT. It specifies CASTSSWKAGEDTQYF. The complete variable domain, with remaining parts taken from reference TRBV11-2 and TRBJ2-3, reads EAGVAQSPRYKIIEKRQSVAFWCNPISGHATLYWYQQILGQGPKLLIQFQNNGVVDDSQLPKDRFSAERLKGVDSTLKIQPAKLEDSAVYLCASTSSWKAGEDTQYFGPGTRLTVL.

This clonotype was observed a few times. The rearrangement links TRBV19 to TRBJ1-1; 7 bases match TRBD1. The CDR3 runs 14 residues. In germline, CDR1 is LNHDA, CDR2 SQIVND (reference sequence). The V and J ends lost 4 bases and 4 bases, in that order; junction bases with no gene match: 6. CDR3 nucleotide sequence: TGTGCCAGTAGTAACCGGGACAGAGGCACTGAAGCTTTCTTT. The encoded protein is CASSNRDRGTEAFF.

This clonotype was observed many times. The chain uses TRBV20-1 and TRBJ2-7, with D possibly TRBD2 on 6 matching bases. The CDR3 spans 13 residues. CDR1 and CDR2 (germline): DFQATT, SNEGSKA (reference sequence). Trimming took off 2 bases at V and 4 bases at J, with 12 bases between the two ends. This chain's CDR3 is CSARWVADYEQYF. CDR3 DNA: TGCAGTGCTAGATGGGTAGCGGATTACGAGCAGTACTTC.

This clonotype was found many times. The chain is built from TRBV24-1 and TRBJ2-1, with D tentatively TRBD1 (6 bases). CDR1 and CDR2 (germline): KGHDR, SFDVKD. The ends were cut back, 1 base at V and 6 bases at J, with 9 bases in the middle. This CDR3 has 14 amino acids. The CDR3 DNA follows: TGTGCCACCAGTGATTTCAGGGGCGGCAATGAGCAGTTCTTC. Translating it yields CATSDFRGGNEQFF.

This clonotype was seen ten or more times. The chain combines TRBV5-1 with TRBJ1-3; D is uncertain. The germline gives CDR1 SGHRS, CDR2 YFSETQ. The CDR3 is 15 amino acids. Between the trimmed V and J ends, which lost 6 bases and 0 bases, there was a span of 13 bases. CDR3 residues: CASTPTGSSGNTIYF. DNA for the CDR3: TGCGCCAGCACTCCGACCGGAAGCTCTGGAAACACCATATATTTT.

A word on this clonotype: A much larger clone is a single base away; this may be a read error. The chain joins TRBV5-1 to TRBJ1-4, with D possibly TRBD1 on 6 matching bases. This CDR3 has 16 amino acids. Germline loops: CDR1 SGHRS, CDR2 YFSETQ. CDR3 coding DNA: TGCGCCACCAGCTTGGGGACCGGGACACTAAATGAAAAACTGTTTTTT. Amino acids: CATSLGTGTLNEKLFF.

In its sample, this clonotype was seen many times. The chain combines TRBV5-1 with TRBJ1-2; D might be TRBD1 (5 bases). From germline, CDR1 is SGHRS and CDR2 YFSETQ. The CDR3 runs 14 residues. V gave up 0 bases and J gave up 6 bases, with 12 bases separating them. CDR3 protein: CASSLVGGSDGYTF. As DNA, the CDR3 is TGCGCCAGCAGCTTGGTTGGGGGGTCGGATGGCTACACCTTC.

This clonotype has a count of ten or more. This sequence joins TRBV20-1 and TRBJ2-1, with D perhaps matching TRBD1 (5 bases). V lost 8 bases to trimming and J lost 6 bases, with 14 bases between them. Germline CDR1 is DFQATT and CDR2 is SNEGSKA (reference sequence). The CDR3 is 12 residues long. In nucleotides, the CDR3 is TGCAGTACGGCGACAGAGTTCAATGAGCAGTTCTTC. Translation gives CSTATEFNEQFF.